These 6 T cell receptor beta chains were all obtained from the same sample, sequenced in a study of OX40 agonist ivuxolimab in advanced cancers. Libraries were prepared by immunoSEQ multiplex PCR; TCRdb keeps only in-frame clonotypes and omits some of them. The sample shows tens of thousands of clones, about 87% of them seen only once. Specimen: CD4+ or CD8+ T cells sorted from blood, collected in a trial of the OX40 agonist ivuxolimab. These receptors originate from an adult with an advanced solid tumor such as melanoma, head and neck, liver or kidney cancer.

J is TRBJ2-6 and V is TRBV18; no firm D call. The germline V gene has CDR1 KGHSH and CDR2 LQKENI. V was cut by 3 bases and J by 2 bases, with 11 bases left in between. The CDR3 sequence is 16 residues long. The CDR3 DNA reads TGTGCCAGCTCACCTCAGGTAGGGACTGGGGCCAACGTCCTGACTTTC. Residues: CASSPQVGTGANVLTF.

This clone has just a few counts. The chain links TRBV5-1 to TRBJ2-4, with TRBD1 matching over 9 bases. The trim removed 4 bases at V and 7 bases at J, leaving 9 bases unmatched. The CDR3 is made up of 15 amino acids. Per the germline V gene, CDR1 is SGHRS and CDR2 is YFSETQ. CDR3 in amino acids: CASSPGDRASNIQYF. For the CDR3, the DNA is TGCGCCAGCAGCCCGGGGGACAGGGCCTCGAACATTCAGTACTTC.

V gene TRBV5-6 combines with J gene TRBJ2-7; no clear D. Trimming left V 0 bases short and J 9 bases short, with 10 bases between. This CDR3 comprises 12 residues. In germline, CDR1 is SGHDT, CDR2 YYEEEE. The CDR3 DNA follows: TGTGCCAGCAGCTTGGTTGGCGACCGGCAGTACTTC. Translating gives CASSLVGDRQYF.

This chain joins TRBV19 and TRBJ1-5; D perhaps matches TRBD1 (5 bases). The CDR3 totals 14 residues. The germline gives CDR1 LNHDA, CDR2 SQIVND (reference sequence). V dropped 5 bases and J dropped 1 base, with 9 bases sitting between them. In DNA form, the CDR3 reads TGTGCCAGTAGTTTGACAGCGAGCAATCAGCCCCAGCATTTT. Its translation: CASSLTASNQPQHF.

The rearrangement joins TRBV9 to TRBJ2-7, with D possibly matching TRBD1 (7 bases). CDR3 size: 15 residues. The germline gives CDR1 SGDLS, CDR2 YYNGEE. The germline V and J ends were trimmed by 0 bases and 5 bases, with 15 bases remaining between them. The CDR3 is CASSVGSGGNDEQYF. DNA for the CDR3: TGTGCCAGCAGCGTAGGATCAGGGGGGAACGACGAGCAGTACTTC.

Written as DNA, the CDR3 is TGTGCCAGCAGTCTGACTAGCGGGAGCCACGAGCAGTACTTC. This codes for CASSLTSGSHEQYF. The genes are TRBV6-6 and TRBJ2-7, with TRBD2 identical over 12 bases. The V gene's germline CDR1 is MNHNY and CDR2 SVGAGI (reference sequence). The CDR3 loop spans 14 amino acids. Trimming removed 5 bases from V and 5 bases from J; junction bases left unmatched: 4.